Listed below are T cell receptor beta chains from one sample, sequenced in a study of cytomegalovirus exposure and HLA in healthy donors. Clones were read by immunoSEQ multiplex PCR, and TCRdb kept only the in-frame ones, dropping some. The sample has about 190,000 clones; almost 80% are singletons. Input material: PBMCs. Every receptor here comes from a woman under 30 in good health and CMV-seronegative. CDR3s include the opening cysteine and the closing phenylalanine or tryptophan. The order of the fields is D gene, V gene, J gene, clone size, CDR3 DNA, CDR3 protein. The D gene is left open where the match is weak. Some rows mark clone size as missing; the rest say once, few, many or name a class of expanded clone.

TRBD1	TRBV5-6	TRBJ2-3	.	TGTGCCAGCAGCTTGGGGGGGGGACAGGGGGCAGATACGCAGTATTTT	CASSLGGGQGADTQYF
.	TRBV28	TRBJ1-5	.	TGTGCCAGCAGTTTAGGAGGGAACGGGAAAATGCAGCCCCAGCATTTT	CASSLGGNGKMQPQHF
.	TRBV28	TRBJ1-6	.	TGTGCCAGCAGTCCCCAAGGGCAGGGAAGAAATTCACCCCTCCACTTT	CASSPQGQGRNSPLHF
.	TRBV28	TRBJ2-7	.	TGTGCCAGCAGTTCATCCTCAGGGGCGTCTCACGAGCAGTACTTC	CASSSSSGASHEQYF
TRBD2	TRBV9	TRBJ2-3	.	TGTGCCAGCAGCGTAGAGATGGCGGGGGGGCCTGCAGATACGCAGTATTTT	CASSVEMAGGPADTQYF
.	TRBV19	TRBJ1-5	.	TGTGCCAGTAGTATACAACATGCCGATCAGCCCCAGCATTTT	CASSIQHADQPQHF
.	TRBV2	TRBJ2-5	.	TGTGCCGGCAGTGATCCCAGGGGCCAAGAGACCCAGTACTTC	CAGSDPRGQETQYF
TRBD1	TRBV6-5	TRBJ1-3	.	TGTGCCAGCAGAAACAGGGGATTCGGAAACACCATATATTTT	CASRNRGFGNTIYF
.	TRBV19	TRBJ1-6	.	TGTGCCAGTGGTACCCTCACAGTTTATAATTCACCCCTCCACTTT	CASGTLTVYNSPLHF
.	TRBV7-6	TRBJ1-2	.	TGTGCCAGCAGCTTCACCTCTACAGATGGCTACACCTTC	CASSFTSTDGYTF
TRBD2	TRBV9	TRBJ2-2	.	TGTGCCAGCAGCGTAGTCGGATTAACTAGCGGGAACACCGGGGAGCTGTTTTTT	CASSVVGLTSGNTGELFF
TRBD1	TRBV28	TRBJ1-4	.	TGTGCCAGCAGTTTTCGCAGGGGGAATGAAAAACTGTTTTTT	CASSFRRGNEKLFF
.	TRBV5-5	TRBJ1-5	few	TGTGCCAGCAGCTCGTCACCGGATCAGCCCCAGCATTTT	CASSSSPDQPQHF
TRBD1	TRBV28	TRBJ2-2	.	TGTGCCAGCAGTTTGGGACAGGGGGCGCCGAGCGGGGAGCTGTTTTTT	CASSLGQGAPSGELFF
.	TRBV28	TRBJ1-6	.	TGTGCCAGCACTCCTCCGGCAGGTAGTTATTCACCCCTCCACTTT	CASTPPAGSYSPLHF
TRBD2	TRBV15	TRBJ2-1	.	TGTGCCACCAGCAGATCCGGTGGACTAGTAAATGAGCAGTTCTTC	CATSRSGGLVNEQFF
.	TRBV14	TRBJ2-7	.	TGTGCCAGCAGCCAAGATTTGGGTCAGGGGACCTACGAGCAGTACTTC	CASSQDLGQGTYEQYF
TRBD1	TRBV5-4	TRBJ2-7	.	TGTGCCAGCAGCATGGACGGACAGGGGCGGGCCTACGAGCAGTACTTC	CASSMDGQGRAYEQYF
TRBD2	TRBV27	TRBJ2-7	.	TGTGCCAGCAGTCCCGGGGGGGGGTCCCTCGAGCAGTACTTC	CASSPGGGSLEQYF
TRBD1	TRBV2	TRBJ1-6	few	TGTGCCAGCAGCTCTACCGGACAGGGTTCCTATAATTCACCCCTCCACTTT	CASSSTGQGSYNSPLHF
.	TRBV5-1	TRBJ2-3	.	TGCGCCAGCAGCTTGGTAGCGGATAGCACAGATACGCAGTATTTT	CASSLVADSTDTQYF
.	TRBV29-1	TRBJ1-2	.	TGCAGCGTTGATATCCCCAAGGGGTCCTATGGCTACACCTTC	CSVDIPKGSYGYTF
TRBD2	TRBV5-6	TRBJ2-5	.	TGTGCCAGCAGCGCATGGACTAGCGGTGGGGTGGAGACCCAGTACTTC	CASSAWTSGGVETQYF
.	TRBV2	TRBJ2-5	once	TGTGCCAGCTTGCCGGGACAAGAGACCCAGTACTTC	CASLPGQETQYF
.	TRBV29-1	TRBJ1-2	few	TGCAGCGTTGACAGGGGCTACTATGGCTACACCTTC	CSVDRGYYGYTF
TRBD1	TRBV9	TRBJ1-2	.	TGTGCCAGCAGCGAGACAGGGGGCTCTGACTATGGCTACACCTTC	CASSETGGSDYGYTF
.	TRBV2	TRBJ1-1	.	TGTGCCAGCAGTGAAGACAGGGACACAGAAGCTTTCTTT	CASSEDRDTEAFF
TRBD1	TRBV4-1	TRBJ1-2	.	TGCGCCAGCAGCCAAGACACCCGGACAGGGGGCAGGAACTATGGCTACACCTTC	CASSQDTRTGGRNYGYTF
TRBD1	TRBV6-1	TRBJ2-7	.	TGTGCCAGCAGTGAGACAGGGATCACCTACGAGCAGTACTTC	CASSETGITYEQYF
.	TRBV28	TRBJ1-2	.	TGTGCCAGCAGTCCAATCCGGGAGATAACTGATTACTATGGCTACACCTTC	CASSPIREITDYYGYTF
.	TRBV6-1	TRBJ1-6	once	TGTGCCAGCAGCTTGGAGAGCAATTCACCCCTCCACTTT	CASSLESNSPLHF
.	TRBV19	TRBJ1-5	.	TGTGCCAGTTGTTTGGGCAGGGGAGACCAGCCCCAGCATTTT	CASCLGRGDQPQHF
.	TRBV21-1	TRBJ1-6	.	TGTGCCAGCAGCAAAGGGGGACAAGTCGAAGGTTCACCCCTCCACTTT	CASSKGGQVEGSPLHF
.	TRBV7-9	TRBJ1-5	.	TGTGCCAGCAGCTTAGCGGAGGGCCCCAATCAGCCCCAGCATTTT	CASSLAEGPNQPQHF
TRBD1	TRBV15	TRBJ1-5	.	TGTGCCACCAGCAGAGATAGACAGGGCGTATGGCCCCAGCATTTT	CATSRDRQGVWPQHF
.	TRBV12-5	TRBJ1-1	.	TGTGCTAGTGGTTTGGTACAGGGTCGAGCTTTCTTT	CASGLVQGRAFF
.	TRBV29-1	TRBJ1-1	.	TGCAGCTTCCCGGGGGGTGACTCCACTGAAGCTTTCTTT	CSFPGGDSTEAFF
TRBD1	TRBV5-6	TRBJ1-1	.	TGTGCCAGCAGCAAGGACAGGGGGCGTAACACTGAAGCTTTCTTT	CASSKDRGRNTEAFF
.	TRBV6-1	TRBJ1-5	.	TGTGCCAGCAGTGTCGCGGGGGCCCAGCGTTTGAGGCAGCCCCAGCATTTT	CASSVAGAQRLRQPQHF
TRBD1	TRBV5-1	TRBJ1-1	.	TGCGCCAGCAGCTCCTTGCCCCCGGGACAGCTGAACACTGAAGCTTTCTTT	CASSSLPPGQLNTEAFF
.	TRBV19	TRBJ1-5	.	TGTGCCAGTAGCGGACAGACGGATCAGCCCCAGCATTTT	CASSGQTDQPQHF
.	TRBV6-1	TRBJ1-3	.	TGTGCCAGCAGTGAACCTCCGACAGAAAGCTCTGGAAACACCATATATTTT	CASSEPPTESSGNTIYF
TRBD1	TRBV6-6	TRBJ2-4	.	TGTGCCATCCGGACAGGGAACGCCAAAAACATTCAGTACTTC	CAIRTGNAKNIQYF
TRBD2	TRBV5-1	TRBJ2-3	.	TGCGCCAGCAGCTATGGGACTAGCGGAATCACAGATACGCAGTATTTT	CASSYGTSGITDTQYF
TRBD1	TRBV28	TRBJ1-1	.	TGTGCCAGCAGTTCTCCAGGGGGCGCGGGCACTGAAGCTTTCTTT	CASSSPGGAGTEAFF
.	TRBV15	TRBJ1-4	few	TGTGCCACCAGCAGCCGGGACACCGAAAAACTGTTTTTT	CATSSRDTEKLFF
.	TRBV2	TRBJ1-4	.	TGTGCCAGCAGTGAAGGGGGCGCAACTAATGAAAAACTGTTTTTT	CASSEGGATNEKLFF
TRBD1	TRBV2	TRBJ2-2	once	TGTGCCAGCAGAGGGACAGGTCGTAACACCGGGGAGCTGTTTTTT	CASRGTGRNTGELFF
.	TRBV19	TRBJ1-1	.	TGTGCCAGTAGTATAGGCAGGCATACTGAAGCTTTCTTT	CASSIGRHTEAFF
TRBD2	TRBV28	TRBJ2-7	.	TGTGCCAGCAGTTTTTTCCCCGGACTAGCGGGACGGCCCTACTCCTACGAGCAGTACTTC	CASSFFPGLAGRPYSYEQYF